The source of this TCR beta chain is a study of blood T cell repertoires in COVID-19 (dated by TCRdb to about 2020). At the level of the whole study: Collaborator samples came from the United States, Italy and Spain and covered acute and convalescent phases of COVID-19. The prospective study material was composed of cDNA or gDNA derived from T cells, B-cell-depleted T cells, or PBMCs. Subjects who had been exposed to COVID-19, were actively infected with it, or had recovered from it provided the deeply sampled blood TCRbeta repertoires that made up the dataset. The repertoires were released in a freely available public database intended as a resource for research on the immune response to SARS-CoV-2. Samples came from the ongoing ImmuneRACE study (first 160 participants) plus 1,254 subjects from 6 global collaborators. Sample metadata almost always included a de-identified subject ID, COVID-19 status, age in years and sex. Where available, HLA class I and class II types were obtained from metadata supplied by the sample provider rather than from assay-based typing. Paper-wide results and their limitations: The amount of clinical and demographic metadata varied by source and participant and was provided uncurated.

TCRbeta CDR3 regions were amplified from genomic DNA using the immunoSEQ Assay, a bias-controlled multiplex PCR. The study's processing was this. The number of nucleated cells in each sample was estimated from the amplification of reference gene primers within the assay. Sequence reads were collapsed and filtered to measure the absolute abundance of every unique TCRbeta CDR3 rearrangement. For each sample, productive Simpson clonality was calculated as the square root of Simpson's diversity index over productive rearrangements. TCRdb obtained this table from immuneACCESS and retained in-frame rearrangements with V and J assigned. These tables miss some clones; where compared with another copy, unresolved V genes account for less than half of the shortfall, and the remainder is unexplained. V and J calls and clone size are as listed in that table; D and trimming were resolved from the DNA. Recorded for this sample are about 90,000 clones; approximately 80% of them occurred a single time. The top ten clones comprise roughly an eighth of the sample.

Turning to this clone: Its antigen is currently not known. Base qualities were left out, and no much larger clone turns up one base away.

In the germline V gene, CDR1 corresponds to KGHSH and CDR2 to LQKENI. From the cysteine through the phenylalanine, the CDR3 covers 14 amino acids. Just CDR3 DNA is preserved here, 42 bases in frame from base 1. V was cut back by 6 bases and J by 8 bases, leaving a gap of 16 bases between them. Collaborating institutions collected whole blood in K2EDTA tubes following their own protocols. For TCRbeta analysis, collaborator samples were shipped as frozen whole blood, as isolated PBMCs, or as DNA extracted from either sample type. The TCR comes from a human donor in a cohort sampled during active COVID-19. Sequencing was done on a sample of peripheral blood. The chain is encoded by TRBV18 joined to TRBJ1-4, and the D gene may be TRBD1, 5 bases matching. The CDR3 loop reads CASSPQKGNEKLFF. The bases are TGTGCCAGCTCCCCGCAGAAGGGGAACGAAAAACTGTTTTTT.